This is a list of T cell receptor beta chains from one sample in a study of glioma-infiltrating T cells. TCRdb analysed the multiplex PCR reads with MiXCR anew, one entry per CDR3 protein. There are tens of thousands of distinct CDR3 sequences in the sample; roughly 39% occur only once, and more than 30% lies in the top ten. Sequenced sample: glioma tissue, nonneoplastic brain tissue, or PBMCs (not recorded which). Receptor source: a human donor with low-grade glioma or glioblastoma, undergoing nonglioma brain surgery, or in good health (not recorded which). Each CDR3 is given without its conserved first and last residue.

V gene: TRBV9
CDR3 protein: ASSNEGADEQF

V gene: TRBV2
CDR3 protein: ASTDAGEYEQY

V gene: TRBV7-2
CDR3 protein: ASSLVRGDKNIQY

V gene: TRBV29-1
CDR3 protein: SVEDGQGARDTEAF

V gene: TRBV24-1
CDR3 protein: AISDTGTSLINEQF

V gene: TRBV5-1
CDR3 protein: ASSLDTRVETQY

V gene: TRBV27
CDR3 protein: ASSLSGRYFFTEAF

V gene: TRBV12-3/TRBV12-4
CDR3 protein: ASSFHGNTIY

V gene: TRBV11-2
CDR3 protein: ASSPRASNTEAF

V gene: TRBV2
CDR3 protein: ASSEEERATNEKLF

V gene: TRBV19
CDR3 protein: ASKVGSVYNEQF

V gene: TRBV6-2/TRBV6-3
CDR3 protein: ASSSRDLTQY

V gene: TRBV27
CDR3 protein: ASSPTGGRGTEAF

V gene: TRBV6-2/TRBV6-3
CDR3 protein: ASTPGTGGSYEQY

V gene: TRBV11-2
CDR3 protein: ASSLAPGGEYYEQY

V gene: TRBV24-1
CDR3 protein: ATRGSGDNEQF

V gene: TRBV7-3
CDR3 protein: ASSLRQGVPYEQY

V gene: TRBV7-2
CDR3 protein: ASSLVGARMNTEAF

V gene: TRBV27
CDR3 protein: ASRFGYYTAGELF

V gene: TRBV14
CDR3 protein: ASSQAGVYEQY

V gene: TRBV7-3
CDR3 protein: ASSFIADGTTHSTDTQY

V gene: TRBV12-3/TRBV12-4
CDR3 protein: ASSSAAAEQF

V gene: TRBV19
CDR3 protein: ASRGQGHNEQF

V gene: TRBV4-1
CDR3 protein: ASSQVEVFSGNTIY

V gene: TRBV3-1
CDR3 protein: ASSLEYRASYEQY

V gene: TRBV12-3/TRBV12-4
CDR3 protein: ASTSGGSTDTQY

V gene: TRBV18
CDR3 protein: ASSPRGGRKVYEQF

V gene: TRBV20-1
CDR3 protein: SARAQGRSPLH

V gene: TRBV27
CDR3 protein: ASRQGTGNGYT